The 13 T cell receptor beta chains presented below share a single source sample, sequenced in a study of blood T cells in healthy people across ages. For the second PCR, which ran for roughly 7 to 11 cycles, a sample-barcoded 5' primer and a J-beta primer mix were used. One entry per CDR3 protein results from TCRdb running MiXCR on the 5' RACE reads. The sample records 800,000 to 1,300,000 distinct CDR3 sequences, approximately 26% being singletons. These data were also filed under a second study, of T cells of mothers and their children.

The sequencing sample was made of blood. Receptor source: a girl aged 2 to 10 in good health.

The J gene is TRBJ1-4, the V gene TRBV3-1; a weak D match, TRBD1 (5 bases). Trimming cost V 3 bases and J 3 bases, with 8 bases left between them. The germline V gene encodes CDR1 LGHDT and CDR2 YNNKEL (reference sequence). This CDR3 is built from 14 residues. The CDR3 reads CASSQGRSNEKLFF. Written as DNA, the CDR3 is TGTGCCAGCAGCCAGGGGCGTTCTAATGAAAAACTGTTTTTT.

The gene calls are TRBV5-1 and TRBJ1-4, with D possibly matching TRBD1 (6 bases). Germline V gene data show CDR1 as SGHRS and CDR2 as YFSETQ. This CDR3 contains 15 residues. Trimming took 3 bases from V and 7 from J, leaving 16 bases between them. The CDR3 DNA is TGCGCCAGCAGCTCGAGGGGGGGCGCGGGTGAAAAACTGTTTTTT. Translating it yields CASSSRGGAGEKLFF.

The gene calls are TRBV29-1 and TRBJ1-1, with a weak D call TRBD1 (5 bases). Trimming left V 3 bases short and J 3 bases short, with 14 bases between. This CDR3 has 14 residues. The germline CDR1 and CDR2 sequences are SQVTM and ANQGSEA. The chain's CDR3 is CSVEWSGFDTEAFF. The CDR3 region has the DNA TGCAGCGTTGAGTGGTCAGGGTTCGACACTGAAGCTTTCTTT.

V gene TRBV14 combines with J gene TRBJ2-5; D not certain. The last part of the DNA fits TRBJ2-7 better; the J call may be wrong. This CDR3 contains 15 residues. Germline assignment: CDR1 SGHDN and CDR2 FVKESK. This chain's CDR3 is CASSQDPVGPYEQYF. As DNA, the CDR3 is TGTGCCAGCAGCCAAGATCCAGTCGGTCCCTACGAGCAGTACTTC.

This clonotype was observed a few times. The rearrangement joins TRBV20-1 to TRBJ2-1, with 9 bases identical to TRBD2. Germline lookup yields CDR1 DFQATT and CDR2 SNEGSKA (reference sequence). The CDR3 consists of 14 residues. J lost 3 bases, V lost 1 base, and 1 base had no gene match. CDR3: CSARVAGDYNEQFF. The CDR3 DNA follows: TGCAGTGCTAGAGTAGCGGGGGACTACAATGAGCAGTTCTTC.

CDR3 region: CASVNEGFGNQPQHF. The CDR3 DNA follows: TGTGCCAGCGTAAACGAGGGGTTCGGCAATCAGCCCCAGCATTTT. The chain combines TRBV12-3 or TRBV12-4 with TRBJ1-5; D may be TRBD1 (5 bases). This CDR3 region has 15 residues. Trimming took off 8 bases at V and 2 bases at J, with 16 bases between the two ends.

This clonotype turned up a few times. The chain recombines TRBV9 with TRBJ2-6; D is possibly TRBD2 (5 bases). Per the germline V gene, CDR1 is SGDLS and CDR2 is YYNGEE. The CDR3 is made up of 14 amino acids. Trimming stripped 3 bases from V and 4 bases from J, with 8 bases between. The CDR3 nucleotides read TGTGCCAGCAGCGGAGGGTTCGGGGCCAACGTCCTGACTTTC. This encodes CASSGGFGANVLTF.

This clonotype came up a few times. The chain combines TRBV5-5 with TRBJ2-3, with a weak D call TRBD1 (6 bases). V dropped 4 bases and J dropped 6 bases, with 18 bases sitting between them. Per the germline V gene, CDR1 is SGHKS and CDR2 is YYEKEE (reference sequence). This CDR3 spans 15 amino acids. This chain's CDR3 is CASSPGQAHGDTQYF. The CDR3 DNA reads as TGTGCCAGCAGCCCGGGACAAGCGCATGGGGATACGCAGTATTTT.

Here the CDR3 reads CASFVLASSYNEQFF. CDR3 in DNA: TGTGCCAGCTTCGTTCTAGCGTCGTCCTACAATGAGCAGTTCTTC. The rearrangement uses TRBV7-9 and TRBJ2-1, with D possibly being TRBD2 (6 bases). Trimming left V 8 bases short and J 1 base short, with 15 bases between. In germline, CDR1 is SEHNR, CDR2 FQNEAQ (reference sequence). There are 15 residues in the CDR3.

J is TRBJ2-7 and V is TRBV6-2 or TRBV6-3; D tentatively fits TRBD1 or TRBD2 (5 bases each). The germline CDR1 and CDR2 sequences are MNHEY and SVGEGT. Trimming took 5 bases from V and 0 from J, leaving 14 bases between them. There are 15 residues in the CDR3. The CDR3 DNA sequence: TGTGCCAGCAGTAGGGGACCGAATCTCTCCTACGAGCAGTACTTC. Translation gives CASSRGPNLSYEQYF.

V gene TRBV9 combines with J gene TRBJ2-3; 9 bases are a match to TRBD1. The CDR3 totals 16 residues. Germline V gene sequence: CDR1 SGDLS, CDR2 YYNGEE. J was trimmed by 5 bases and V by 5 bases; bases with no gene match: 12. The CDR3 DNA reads TGTGCCAGCAGTGAGCCCGGGACAGGGTTAGGAGATACGCAGTATTTT. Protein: CASSEPGTGLGDTQYF.

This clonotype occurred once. The CDR3 here is CASSLSLPRLAGDYNEQFF. As DNA, the CDR3 is TGTGCCAGCAGTTTATCTCTACCCCGACTAGCGGGAGATTACAATGAGCAGTTCTTC. The chain uses TRBV28 and TRBJ2-1; TRBD2 matches at 12 bases. J lost 4 bases, V lost 1 base, and 11 bases had no gene match. Germline loops: CDR1 MDHEN, CDR2 SYDVKM. The CDR3 sequence is 19 residues long.

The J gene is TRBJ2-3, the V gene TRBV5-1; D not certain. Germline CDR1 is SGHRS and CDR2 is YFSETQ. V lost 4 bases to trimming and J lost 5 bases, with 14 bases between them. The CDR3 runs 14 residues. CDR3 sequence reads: CASSHGRVEDTQYF. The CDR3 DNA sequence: TGCGCCAGCAGCCATGGACGGGTGGAAGATACGCAGTATTTT.